This T cell receptor beta chain was observed in a study of shared clonotypes between healthy human individuals. Terminally differentiated effector memory CD45RA+ cells were excluded from the naive CD8 cells, which were CD45RO-negative and positively selected for CCR7. Deep-level assay runs were performed. Profiled with immunoSEQ multiplex PCR; TCRdb holds only in-frame clones, not every one. This sample has millions of clones, with about 95% found just once. Worth noting for this clone: Antigen unknown.

Points from the study as a whole: Generally, naive subsets came out with larger estimated richness than memory subsets. Sharing across several donors was seen in around 5% of naive CD4 clonotypes.

The germline V gene encodes CDR1 SGHDT and CDR2 YYEEEE. The CDR3 consists of 16 residues. V lost 2 bases and J lost 1; bases outside the gene matches: 7. The sequence was obtained from a man between 18 and 35 years old in good health. The chain carries TRBV5-6 and TRBJ2-7; 9 bases are a match to TRBD1. Material for sequencing was naive CD8+ T cells sorted from blood. CDR3 bases: TGTGCCAGCAGCTTAGGTGTAGGACAGGGGTCCTACGAGCAGTACTTC. This encodes CASSLGVGQGSYEQYF.